This T cell receptor (beta chain) was found in a study of blood T cell repertoires in COVID-19. Study-wide context: The United States, Italy and Spain supplied acute and convalescent COVID-19 samples.

The V gene lost 4 bases and the J gene lost 7 bases, with 14 bases spanning the gap. The germline V gene has CDR1 SGHKS and CDR2 YYEKEE (reference sequence). The CDR3 is 14 residues long. This study enrolled people aged about 18 to 90 from approximately 24 US geographic areas. Authors' data handling: Amplification from reference gene primers served as the basis for estimated nucleated cell counts. Sequenced by immunoSEQ multiplex PCR; TCRdb stores in-frame clones only, minus some. V and J calls and clone size follow that table, whereas D and trimming were derived from the DNA. The sample yields about 220,000 clones, 83% seen once.

The sequenced material came from PBMCs or T cells enriched from blood (not recorded which). The V and J genes are TRBV5-5 and TRBJ1-4; a possible D gene is TRBD1 (5 bases). This clonotype was obtained from a woman aged 45-59 years who had been exposed to COVID-19. The CDR3 reads CASSNMEGTEKLFF. CDR3 DNA sequence: TGTGCCAGCAGCAACATGGAGGGGACTGAAAAACTGTTTTTT.